This T cell receptor beta chain emerged from a study of blood T cell repertoires in COVID-19. Profiled with immunoSEQ multiplex PCR; TCRdb holds only in-frame clones, not every one. The data show roughly 290,000 clones, 65% to 85% seen once. Germline lookup yields CDR1 LGHNT and CDR2 FRNRAP. CDR3 length equals 15 residues. Trimming took 2 bases from V and 2 from J, leaving 12 bases between them. This TCR came from a person aged 65-85 years with COVID-19, enrolled during active disease. Sample: peripheral blood. V usage is TRBV12-5 and J usage is TRBJ1-1; maybe TRBD1 (5 bases). DNA for the CDR3: TGTGCTAGTGGTTTGCAGATACAGGACAACACTGAAGCTTTCTTT. This translates into CASGLQIQDNTEAFF.